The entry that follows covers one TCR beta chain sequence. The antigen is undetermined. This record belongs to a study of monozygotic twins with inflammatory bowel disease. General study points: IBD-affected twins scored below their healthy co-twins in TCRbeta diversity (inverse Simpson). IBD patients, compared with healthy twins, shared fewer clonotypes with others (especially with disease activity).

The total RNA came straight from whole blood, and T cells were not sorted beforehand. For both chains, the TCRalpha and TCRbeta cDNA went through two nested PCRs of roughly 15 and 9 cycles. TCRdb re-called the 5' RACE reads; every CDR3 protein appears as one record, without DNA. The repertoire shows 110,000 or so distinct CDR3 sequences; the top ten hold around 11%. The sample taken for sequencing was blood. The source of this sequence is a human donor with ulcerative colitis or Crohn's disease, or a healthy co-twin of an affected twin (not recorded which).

CDR3 residues: CASSLARGRVDTEAFF. This rearrangement joins TRBV5-6 to TRBJ1-1. Germline values: CDR1 SGHDT, CDR2 YYEEEE. There are 16 residues in the CDR3.